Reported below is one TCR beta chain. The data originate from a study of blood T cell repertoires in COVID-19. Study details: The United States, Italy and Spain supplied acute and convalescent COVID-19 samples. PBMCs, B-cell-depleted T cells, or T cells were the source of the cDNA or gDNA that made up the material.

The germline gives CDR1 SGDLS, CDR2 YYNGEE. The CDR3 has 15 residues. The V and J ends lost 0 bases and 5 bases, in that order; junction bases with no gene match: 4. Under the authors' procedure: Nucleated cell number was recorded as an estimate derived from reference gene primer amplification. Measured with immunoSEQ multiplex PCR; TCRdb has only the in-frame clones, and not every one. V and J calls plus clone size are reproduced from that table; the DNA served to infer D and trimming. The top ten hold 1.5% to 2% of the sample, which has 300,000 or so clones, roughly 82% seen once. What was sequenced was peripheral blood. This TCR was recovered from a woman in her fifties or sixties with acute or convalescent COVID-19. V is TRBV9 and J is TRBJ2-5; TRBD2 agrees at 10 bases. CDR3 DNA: TGTGCCAGCAGCGTAGCTAGCGGGAGAGCGGAGACCCAGTACTTC. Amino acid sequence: CASSVASGRAETQYF.